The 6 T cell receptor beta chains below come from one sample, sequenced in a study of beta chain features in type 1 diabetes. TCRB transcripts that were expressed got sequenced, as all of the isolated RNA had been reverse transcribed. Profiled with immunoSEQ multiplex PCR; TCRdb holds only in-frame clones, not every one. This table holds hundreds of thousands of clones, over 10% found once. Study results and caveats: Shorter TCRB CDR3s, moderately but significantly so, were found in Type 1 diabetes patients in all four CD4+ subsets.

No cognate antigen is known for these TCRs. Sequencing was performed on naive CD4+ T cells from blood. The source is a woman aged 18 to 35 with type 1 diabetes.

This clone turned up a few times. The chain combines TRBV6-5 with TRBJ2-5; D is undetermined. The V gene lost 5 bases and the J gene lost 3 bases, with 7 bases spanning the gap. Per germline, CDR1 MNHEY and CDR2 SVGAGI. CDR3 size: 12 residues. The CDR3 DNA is TGTGCCAGCAGTACTGCGGAAGAGACCCAGTACTTC. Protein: CASSTAEETQYF.

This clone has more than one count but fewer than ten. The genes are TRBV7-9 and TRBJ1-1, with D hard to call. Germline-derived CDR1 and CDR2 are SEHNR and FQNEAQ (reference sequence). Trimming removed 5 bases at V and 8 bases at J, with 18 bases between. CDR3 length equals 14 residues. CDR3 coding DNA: TGTGCCAGCAGCGCTCAAGATCCGGGAAGGGAAGCTTTCTTT. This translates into CASSAQDPGREAFF. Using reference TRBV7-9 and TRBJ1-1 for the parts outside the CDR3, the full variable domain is DTGVSQNPRHKITKRGQNVTFRCDPISEHNRLYWYRQTLGQGPEFLTYFQNEAQLEKSRLLSDRFSAERPKGSFSTLEIQRTEQGDSAMYLCASSAQDPGREAFFGQGTRLTVV.

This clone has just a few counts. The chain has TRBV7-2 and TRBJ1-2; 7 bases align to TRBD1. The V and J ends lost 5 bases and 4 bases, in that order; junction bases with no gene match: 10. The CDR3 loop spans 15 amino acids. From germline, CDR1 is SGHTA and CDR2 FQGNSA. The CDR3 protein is CASSPQEGAFYGYTF. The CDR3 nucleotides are TGTGCCAGCAGCCCACAAGAGGGGGCTTTCTATGGCTACACCTTC.

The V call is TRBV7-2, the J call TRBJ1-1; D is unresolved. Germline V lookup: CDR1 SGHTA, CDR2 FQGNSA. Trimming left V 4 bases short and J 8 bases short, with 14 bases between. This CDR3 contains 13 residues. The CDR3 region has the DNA TGTGCCAGCAGCTCAAGTCGACCGGGGGAAGCTTTCTTT. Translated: CASSSSRPGEAFF.

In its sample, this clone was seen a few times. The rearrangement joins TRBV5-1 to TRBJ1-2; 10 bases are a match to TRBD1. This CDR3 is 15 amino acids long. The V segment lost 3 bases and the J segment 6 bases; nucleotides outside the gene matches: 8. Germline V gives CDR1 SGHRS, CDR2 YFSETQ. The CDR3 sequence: CASSSYPGTGDGYTF. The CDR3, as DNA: TGCGCCAGCAGCTCGTATCCCGGGACAGGGGATGGCTACACCTTC.

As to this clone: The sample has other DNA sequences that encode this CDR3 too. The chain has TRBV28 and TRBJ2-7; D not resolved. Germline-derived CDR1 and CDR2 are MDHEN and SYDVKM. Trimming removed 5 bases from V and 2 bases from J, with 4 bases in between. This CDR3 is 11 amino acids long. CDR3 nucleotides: TGTGCCAGCAGTCTAACCTACGAGCAGTACTTC. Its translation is CASSLTYEQYF.